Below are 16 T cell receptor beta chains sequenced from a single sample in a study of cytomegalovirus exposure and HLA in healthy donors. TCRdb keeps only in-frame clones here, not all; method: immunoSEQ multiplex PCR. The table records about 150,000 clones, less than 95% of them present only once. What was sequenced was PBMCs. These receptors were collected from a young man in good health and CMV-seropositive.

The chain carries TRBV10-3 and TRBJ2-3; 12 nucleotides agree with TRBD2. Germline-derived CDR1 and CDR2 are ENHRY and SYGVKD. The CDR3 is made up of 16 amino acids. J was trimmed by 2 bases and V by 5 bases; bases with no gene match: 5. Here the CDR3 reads CAISPGLAGFTDTQYF. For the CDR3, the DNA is TGTGCCATCAGTCCGGGACTAGCGGGTTTCACAGATACGCAGTATTTT.

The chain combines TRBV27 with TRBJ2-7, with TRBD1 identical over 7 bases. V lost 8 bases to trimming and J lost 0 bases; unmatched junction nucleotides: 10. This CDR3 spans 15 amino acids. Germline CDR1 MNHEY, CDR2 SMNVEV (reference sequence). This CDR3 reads CASSLGQSHSYEQYF. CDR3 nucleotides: TGTGCCAGCTCTCTGGGACAGAGCCACTCCTACGAGCAGTACTTC.

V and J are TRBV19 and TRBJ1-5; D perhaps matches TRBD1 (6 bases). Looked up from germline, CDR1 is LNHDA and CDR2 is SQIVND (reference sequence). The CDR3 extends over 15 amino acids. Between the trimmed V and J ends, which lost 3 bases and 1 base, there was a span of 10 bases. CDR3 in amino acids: CASSMTGNSNQPQHF. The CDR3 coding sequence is TGTGCCAGTAGTATGACAGGTAACAGCAATCAGCCCCAGCATTTT.

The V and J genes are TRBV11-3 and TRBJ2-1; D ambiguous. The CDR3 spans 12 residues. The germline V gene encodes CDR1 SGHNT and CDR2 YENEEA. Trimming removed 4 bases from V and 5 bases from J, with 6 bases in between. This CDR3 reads CASSYLDNEQFF. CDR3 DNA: TGTGCCAGCAGCTACTTAGACAATGAGCAGTTCTTC. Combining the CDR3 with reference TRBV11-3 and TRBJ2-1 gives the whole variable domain EAGVVQSPRYKIIEKKQPVAFWCNPISGHNTLYWYLQNLGQGPELLIRYENEEAVDDSQLPKDRFSAERLKGVDSTLKIQPAELGDSAVYLCASSYLDNEQFFGPGTRLTVL.

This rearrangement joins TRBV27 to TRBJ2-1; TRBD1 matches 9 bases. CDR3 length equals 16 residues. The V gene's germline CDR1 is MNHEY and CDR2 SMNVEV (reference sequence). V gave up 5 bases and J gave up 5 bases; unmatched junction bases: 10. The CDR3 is CASSPKTGGQDNEQFF. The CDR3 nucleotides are TGTGCCAGCAGTCCCAAGACAGGGGGGCAGGACAATGAGCAGTTCTTC.

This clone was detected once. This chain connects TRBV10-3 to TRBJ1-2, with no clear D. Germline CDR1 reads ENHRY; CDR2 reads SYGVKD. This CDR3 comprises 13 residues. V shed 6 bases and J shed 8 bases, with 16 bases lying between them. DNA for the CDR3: TGTGCCATCAGCGTTCTGACTGCCGGGGGCTACACCTTC. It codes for CAISVLTAGGYTF.

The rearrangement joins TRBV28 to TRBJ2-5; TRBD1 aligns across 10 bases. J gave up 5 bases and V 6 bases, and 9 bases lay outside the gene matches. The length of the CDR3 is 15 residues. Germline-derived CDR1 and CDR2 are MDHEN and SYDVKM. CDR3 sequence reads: CASSTRDRGPETQYF. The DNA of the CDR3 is TGTGCCAGCAGCACCAGGGACAGGGGCCCCGAGACCCAGTACTTC. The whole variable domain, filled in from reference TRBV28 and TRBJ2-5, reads DVKVTQSSRYLVKRTGEKVFLECVQDMDHENMFWYRQDPGLGLRLIYFSYDVKMKEKGDIPEGYSVSREKKERFSLILESASTNQTSMYLCASSTRDRGPETQYFGPGTRLLVL.

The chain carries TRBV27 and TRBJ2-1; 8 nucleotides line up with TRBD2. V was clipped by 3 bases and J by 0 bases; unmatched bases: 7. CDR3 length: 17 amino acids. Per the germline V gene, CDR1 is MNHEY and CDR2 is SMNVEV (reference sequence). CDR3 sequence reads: CASSFGLAGSSYNEQFF. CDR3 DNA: TGTGCCAGCAGTTTTGGGCTAGCGGGCAGCTCCTACAATGAGCAGTTCTTC.

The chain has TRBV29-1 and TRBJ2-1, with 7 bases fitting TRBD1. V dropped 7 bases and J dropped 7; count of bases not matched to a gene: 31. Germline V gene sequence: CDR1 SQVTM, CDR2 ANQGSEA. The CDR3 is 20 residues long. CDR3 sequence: CSARDRYQASSPRPRNEQFF. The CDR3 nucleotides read TGCAGCGCCAGGGACAGATACCAAGCTAGCTCCCCCAGGCCGAGGAATGAGCAGTTCTTC.

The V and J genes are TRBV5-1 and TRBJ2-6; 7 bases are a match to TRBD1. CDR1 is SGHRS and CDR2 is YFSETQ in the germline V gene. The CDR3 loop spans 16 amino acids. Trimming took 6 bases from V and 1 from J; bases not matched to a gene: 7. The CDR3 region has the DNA TGCGCCAGCAAGACAGGGAAAGTATCTGGGGCCAACGTCCTGACTTTC. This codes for CASKTGKVSGANVLTF.

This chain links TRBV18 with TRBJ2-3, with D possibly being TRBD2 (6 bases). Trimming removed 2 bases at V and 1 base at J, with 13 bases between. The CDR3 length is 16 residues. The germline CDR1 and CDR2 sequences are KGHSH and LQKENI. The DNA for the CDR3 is TGTGCCAGCTCACCAGATACCGGGAGACGCACAGATACGCAGTATTTT. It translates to CASSPDTGRRTDTQYF.

The CDR3 spells CAWSSGLAGGADTQYF. As DNA, the CDR3 is TGTGCCTGGAGTTCCGGACTAGCGGGAGGAGCAGATACGCAGTATTTT. The V call is TRBV30, the J call TRBJ2-3; 14 bases are a match to TRBD2. The CDR3 runs to 16 residues. Looked up from germline, CDR1 is GTSNPN and CDR2 is SVGIG (reference sequence). V lost 2 bases and J lost 4; bases outside the gene matches: 5.

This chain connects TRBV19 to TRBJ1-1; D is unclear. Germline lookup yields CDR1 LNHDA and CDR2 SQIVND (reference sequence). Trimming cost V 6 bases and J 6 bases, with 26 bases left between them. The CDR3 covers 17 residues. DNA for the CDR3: TGTGCCAGTAGGAGGGAGGGCCGGCGGCCCAGAGTGTCTGAAGCTTTCTTT. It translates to CASRREGRRPRVSEAFF.

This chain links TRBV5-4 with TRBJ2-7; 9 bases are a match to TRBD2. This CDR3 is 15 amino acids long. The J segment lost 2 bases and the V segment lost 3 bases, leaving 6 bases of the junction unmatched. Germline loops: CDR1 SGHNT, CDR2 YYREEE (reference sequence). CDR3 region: CASSSGTSLAYEQYF. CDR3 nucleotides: TGTGCCAGCAGCTCCGGGACTAGCTTGGCCTACGAGCAGTACTTC.

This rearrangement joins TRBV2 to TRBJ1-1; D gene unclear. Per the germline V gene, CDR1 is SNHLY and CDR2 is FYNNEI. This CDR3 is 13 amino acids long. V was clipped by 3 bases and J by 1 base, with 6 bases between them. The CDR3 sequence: CASSDSPNTEAFF. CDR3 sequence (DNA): TGTGCCAGCAGTGACTCCCCGAACACTGAAGCTTTCTTT.

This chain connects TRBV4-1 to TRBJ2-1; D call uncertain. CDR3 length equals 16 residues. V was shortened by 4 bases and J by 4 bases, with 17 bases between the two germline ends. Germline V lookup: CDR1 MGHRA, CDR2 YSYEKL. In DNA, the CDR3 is TGCGCCAGCAGCCTCTCGAGCAGCGACCAGTACAATGAGCAGTTCTTC. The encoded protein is CASSLSSSDQYNEQFF.